Sequencing of this T cell receptor beta chain was carried out in a study of blood T cell repertoires in COVID-19. For the study at large: The analysed material was cDNA or gDNA that came from T cells, B-cell-depleted T cells, or PBMCs.

Per the original data handling: The authors estimated nucleated cell counts from reference gene primer amplification. The data were produced by immunoSEQ multiplex PCR, yet TCRdb's version contains in-frame clones alone and is incomplete. V, J and clone size reflect that table, while D and trimming were determined from the DNA. The sample yields 650,000 to 800,000 clones, 70% to 90% seen once. This TCR derives from a woman aged 18-29 years with acute or convalescent COVID-19. The sample consisted of peripheral blood.

The CDR3 DNA reads as TGCGCCAGCAGCCGGGACACAAGCTCCTACGAGCAGTACTTC. Its protein is CASSRDTSSYEQYF. The V and J genes are TRBV5-1 and TRBJ2-7; the D gene is possibly TRBD1 (6 bases). The CDR3 is 14 residues long. Looked up from germline, CDR1 is SGHRS and CDR2 is YFSETQ. The V end was cut by 4 bases, the J end by 0 bases, with 11 bases between.